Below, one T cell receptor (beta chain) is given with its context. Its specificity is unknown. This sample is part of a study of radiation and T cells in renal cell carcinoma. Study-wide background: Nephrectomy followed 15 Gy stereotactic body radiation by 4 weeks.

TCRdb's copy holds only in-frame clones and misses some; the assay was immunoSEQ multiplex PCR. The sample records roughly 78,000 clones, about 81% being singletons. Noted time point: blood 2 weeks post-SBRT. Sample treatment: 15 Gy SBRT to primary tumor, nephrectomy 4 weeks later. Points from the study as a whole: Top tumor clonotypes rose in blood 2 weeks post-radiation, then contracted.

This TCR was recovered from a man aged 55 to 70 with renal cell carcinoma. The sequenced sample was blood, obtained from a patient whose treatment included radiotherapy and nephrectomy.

This chain's CDR3 is CASRSGTVVSYEQYF. The CDR3, as DNA: TGTGCCAGCAGATCCGGGACAGTCGTTTCCTACGAGCAGTACTTC. V is TRBV2 and J is TRBJ2-7, with 7 bases lining up with TRBD1. The CDR3 loop spans 15 amino acids. Germline CDR1 and CDR2: SNHLY and FYNNEI. V was clipped by 6 bases and J by 1 base; unmatched bases: 9.